The sequence of this T cell receptor (beta chain) was determined in a study of CD8+ T cells in alopecia areata. The germline V gene has CDR1 MGHRA and CDR2 YSYEKL. The CDR3 has 14 amino acids. The V and J ends lost 3 bases and 5 bases, in that order; junction bases with no gene match: 2. The sample's treatment: oral pan-JAK inhibitor, 5-10 mg twice daily. Extraction and reverse transcription of RNA yielded cDNA as the sequencing template. Sequencing used immunoSEQ multiplex PCR; TCRdb keeps in-frame clones, though not all of them. The sample records around 270,000 clones, roughly 64% being singletons.

The TCR sequence derives from a human donor with alopecia areata. Sequences were derived from CD4+ T cells sorted from blood, sampled at week 24, from a patient treated with tofacitinib. V is TRBV4-1 and J is TRBJ1-1; 11 nucleotides line up with TRBD1. The CDR3 DNA is TGCGCCAGCAGCCAGGGGGACAGGGGGACTGAAGCTTTCTTT. This encodes CASSQGDRGTEAFF.